One sample yielded the 15 T cell receptor beta chains listed below, sequenced in a study of Graves' ophthalmopathy and Graves' hyperthyroidism. RNA transcripts provided the template for amplifying TCR beta CDR3 regions. HTBI-primed first-round RT-PCR preceded second-round multiplex PCR. Each CDR3 protein gets one entry after TCRdb re-called the multiplex PCR reads with MiXCR. The table lists tens of thousands of distinct CDR3 sequences, 50% of them singletons. Sequencing was carried out using peripheral blood. These receptors were taken from an adult man with Graves' ophthalmopathy.

In its sample, this clonotype was seen many times. The chain couples TRBV6-1 to TRBJ1-1; 7 bases are shared with TRBD1. The CDR3 is 13 amino acids. Per germline, CDR1 MNHNS and CDR2 SASEGT. J gave up 1 base and V 8 bases, and 4 bases lay outside the gene matches. The CDR3 region is CASGQEPNTEAFF. For the CDR3, the DNA is TGTGCCAGCGGACAGGAGCCGAACACTGAAGCTTTCTTT.

This clonotype was recorded many times. V usage is TRBV11-2 and J usage is TRBJ2-1; D is ambiguous. CDR1 is SGHAT, CDR2 FQNNGV, per germline. There are 13 residues in the CDR3. The germline V and J ends were trimmed by 0 bases and 9 bases, with 9 bases remaining between them. The CDR3 DNA follows: TGTGCCAGCAGCTTAGATCAACCAAGTGAGCAGTTCTTC. This translates into CASSLDQPSEQFF.

This clonotype was picked up many times. This sequence joins TRBV13 and TRBJ1-1; D possibly corresponds to TRBD1 (6 bases). The CDR3 length is 13 residues. V was pared by 1 base and J by 5 bases, with 8 bases between. CDR1 is PRHDT and CDR2 is FYEKMQ in the germline V gene (reference sequence). The CDR3 here is CASSLVGATEAFF. CDR3 DNA: TGTGCCAGCAGCTTAGTGGGGGCTACTGAAGCTTTCTTT. The whole variable domain, remainder taken from reference TRBV13 and TRBJ1-1, is AAGVIQSPRHLIKEKRETATLKCYPIPRHDTVYWYQQGPGQDPQFLISFYEKMQSDKGSIPDRFSAQQFSDYHSELNMSSLELGDSALYFCASSLVGATEAFFGQGTRLTVV.

The chain is built from TRBV7-2 and TRBJ2-7, with TRBD1 matching 12 bases. Germline assignment: CDR1 SGHTA and CDR2 FQGNSA. This CDR3 is 14 amino acids long. V dropped 5 bases and J dropped 6; count of bases not matched to a gene: 5. The CDR3 nucleotides read TGTGCCAGCAGCCCGGGACAGGGGGCGATCGAGCAGTACTTC. Protein product: CASSPGQGAIEQYF.

About this clonotype: One end of the junction varies from germline; a read error may be responsible. The genes are TRBV24-1 and TRBJ2-3, with 10 bases aligning to TRBD2. Germline CDR1 reads KGHDR; CDR2 reads SFDVKD. The CDR3 runs to 16 residues. CDR3 DNA: TGTGCCGCCAGTGATTTGGGAGCGGGGGGGCTGGGGACGCAGTATTTT. Translating it yields CAASDLGAGGLGTQYF.

Comment on this clonotype: Mismatch with germline at one junction end may stem from a read error. The chain combines TRBV6-5 with TRBJ2-7, with TRBD1 matching 8 bases. The CDR3 is made up of 13 amino acids. CDR1 and CDR2 (germline): MNHEY, SVGAGI. CDR3 nucleotides: TGTGCCAGCAGTCCCACAGGGGGAATCGAGCAGTGCTTC. It yields the protein CASSPTGGIEQCF.

V and J are TRBV6-6 and TRBJ1-5; D possibly corresponds to TRBD1 (5 bases). This CDR3 is 14 amino acids long. The ends were cut back, 8 bases at V and 3 bases at J, with 14 bases in the middle. Germline V lookup: CDR1 MNHNY, CDR2 SVGAGI (reference sequence). The CDR3 sequence is CASRGTGDNQPQHF. The CDR3 nucleotides are TGTGCCAGCCGAGGTACAGGCGACAATCAGCCCCAGCATTTT.

This clonotype was counted many times. The chain joins TRBV12-3 or TRBV12-4 to TRBJ2-3, with TRBD1 identical over 7 bases. The J segment lost 8 bases and the V segment lost 6 bases, leaving 5 bases of the junction unmatched. CDR3 size: 12 residues. The chain's CDR3 is CASSPHRGTQYF. The CDR3 coding sequence is TGTGCCAGCAGCCCTCACAGGGGTACGCAGTATTTT.

In its sample, this clonotype was seen many times. V and J are TRBV6-2 or TRBV6-3 and TRBJ1-1; D gene uncertain. CDR1 MNHEY and CDR2 SVGEGT come from the germline V gene. The CDR3 is made up of 16 amino acids. V was trimmed by 4 bases and J by 1 base, leaving 16 bases between them. CDR3 region: CASSSNPVRENTEAFF. CDR3 in DNA: TGTGCCAGCAGTTCCAATCCGGTCAGAGAGAACACTGAAGCTTTCTTT.

The V gene is TRBV20-1, the J gene TRBJ1-5; D is perhaps TRBD1 (6 bases). The V end lost 3 bases, the J end lost 6 bases, and 12 bases lay between the germline ends. Germline CDR1 is DFQATT and CDR2 is SNEGSKA (reference sequence). CDR3 length: 13 amino acids. The CDR3, as DNA: TGCAGTGCTAGCAGTCCAGGGGTTCAGCCCCAGCATTTT. This codes for CSASSPGVQPQHF.

This clonotype was observed at least ten times. V usage is TRBV20-1 and J usage is TRBJ2-7, with a tentative D call TRBD1 (6 bases). Germline V gene lookup returns CDR1 DFQATT and CDR2 SNEGSKA (reference sequence). V was clipped by 0 bases and J by 2 bases, with 17 bases between them. The CDR3 length is 16 residues. This CDR3 reads CSAREKQGRAAYEQYF. Written as DNA, the CDR3 is TGCAGTGCTAGAGAAAAACAGGGCCGGGCTGCCTACGAGCAGTACTTC.

Points on this clonotype: At one end, the junction sequence differs from germline, possibly due to a read error. The J gene is TRBJ2-2, the V gene TRBV19, with D tentatively TRBD2 (6 bases). The CDR3 extends over 14 amino acids. Germline CDR1 is LNHDA and CDR2 is SQIVND (reference sequence). CDR3 region: CASSMGGGTGEPFF. The CDR3 DNA sequence: TGTGCCAGTAGTATGGGTGGGGGGACCGGGGAGCCGTTTTTT.

The sample holds many counts of this clonotype. This rearrangement joins TRBV27 to TRBJ1-1; D ambiguous. The length of the CDR3 is 13 residues. Trimming left V 3 bases short and J 3 bases short, with 8 bases between. Germline values: CDR1 MNHEY, CDR2 SMNVEV (reference sequence). CDR3 residues: CASSFGQDTEAFF. For the CDR3, the DNA is TGTGCCAGCAGTTTTGGGCAGGACACTGAAGCTTTCTTT.

This clonotype was counted many times. V gene TRBV28 combines with J gene TRBJ1-5; possible D gene TRBD1, 5 bases. CDR1 is MDHEN, CDR2 SYDVKM, per germline. The CDR3 spans 14 residues. The V gene lost 2 bases and the J gene lost 5 bases, with 10 bases spanning the gap. The CDR3 sequence: CASSLRTRHQPQHF. CDR3 DNA sequence: TGTGCCAGCAGTTTAAGGACACGCCATCAGCCCCAGCATTTT.

As concerns this clonotype: The conserved phenylalanine or tryptophan normally closing the CDR3 is absent here, so this likely arose from a read error. The CDR3 loop is CASSGLAGSSGGSYNEQFR. CDR3 in DNA: TGTGCCAGCAGCGGACTAGCGGGGAGCAGTGGTGGTTCCTACAATGAGCAGTTCAGA. V usage is TRBV25-1 and J usage is TRBJ2-1, with 12 bases aligning to TRBD2. The CDR3 is 19 amino acids. CDR1 and CDR2 (germline): MGHDK, SYGVNS. Germline trimming cut 6 bases from V and 1 base from J; bases unmatched to any gene: 13.